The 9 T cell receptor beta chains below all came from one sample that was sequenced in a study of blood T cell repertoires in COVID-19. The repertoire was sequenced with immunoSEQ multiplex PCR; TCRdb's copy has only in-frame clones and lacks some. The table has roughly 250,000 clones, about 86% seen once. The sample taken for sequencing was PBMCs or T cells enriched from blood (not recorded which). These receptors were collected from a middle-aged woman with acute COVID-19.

The chain's CDR3 is CASSQEGSLAGVGEQYF. DNA for the CDR3: TGCGCCAGCAGCCAAGAAGGCTCACTAGCGGGAGTGGGGGAGCAGTACTTC. V is TRBV4-1 and J is TRBJ2-7, with 11 bases matching TRBD2. The CDR3 length is 17 residues. Germline V lookup: CDR1 MGHRA, CDR2 YSYEKL. V gave up 0 bases and J gave up 7 bases; unmatched junction bases: 11.

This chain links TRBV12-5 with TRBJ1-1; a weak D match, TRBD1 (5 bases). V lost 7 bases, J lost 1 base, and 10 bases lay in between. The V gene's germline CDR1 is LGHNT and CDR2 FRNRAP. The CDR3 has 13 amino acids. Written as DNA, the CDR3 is TGTGCTAGTGCCCCCGGACAGAACACTGAAGCTTTCTTT. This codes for CASAPGQNTEAFF.

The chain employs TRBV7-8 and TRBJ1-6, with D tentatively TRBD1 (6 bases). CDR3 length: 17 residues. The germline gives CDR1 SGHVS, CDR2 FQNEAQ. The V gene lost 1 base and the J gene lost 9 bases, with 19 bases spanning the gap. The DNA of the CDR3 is TGTGCCAGCAGCTTAGTCGGTTCATCAGGGGTTTTTTCACCCCTCCACTTT. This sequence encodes CASSLVGSSGVFSPLHF.

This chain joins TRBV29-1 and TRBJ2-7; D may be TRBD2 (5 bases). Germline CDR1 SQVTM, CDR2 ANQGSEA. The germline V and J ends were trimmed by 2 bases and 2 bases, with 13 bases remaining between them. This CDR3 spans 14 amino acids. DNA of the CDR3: TGCAGCGTTGAATCCAGGCCGGGAACCTACGAGCAGTACTTC. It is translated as CSVESRPGTYEQYF.

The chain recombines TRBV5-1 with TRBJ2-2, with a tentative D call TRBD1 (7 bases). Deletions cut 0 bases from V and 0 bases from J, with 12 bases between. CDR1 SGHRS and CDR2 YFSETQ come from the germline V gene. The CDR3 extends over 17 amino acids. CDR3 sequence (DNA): TGCGCCAGCAGCTTGGGTGCGGGACAGACGAACACCGGGGAGCTGTTTTTT. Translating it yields CASSLGAGQTNTGELFF.

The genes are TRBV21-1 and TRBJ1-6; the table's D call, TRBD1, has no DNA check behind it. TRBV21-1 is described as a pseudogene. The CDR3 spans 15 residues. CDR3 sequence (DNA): TGTGCCAGCAGCAAGCCCTACAGGGAGAATTCACCCCTCCACTTT. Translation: CASSKPYRENSPLHF.

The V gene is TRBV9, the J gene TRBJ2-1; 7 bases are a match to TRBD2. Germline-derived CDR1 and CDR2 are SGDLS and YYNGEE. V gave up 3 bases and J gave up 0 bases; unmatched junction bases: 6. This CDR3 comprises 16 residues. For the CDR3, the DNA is TGTGCCAGCAGCGACCAAAGCGGGGTCTCCTACAATGAGCAGTTCTTC. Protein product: CASSDQSGVSYNEQFF.

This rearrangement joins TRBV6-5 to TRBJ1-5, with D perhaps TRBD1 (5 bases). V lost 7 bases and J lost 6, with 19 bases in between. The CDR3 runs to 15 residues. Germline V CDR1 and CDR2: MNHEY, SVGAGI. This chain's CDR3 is CASTLDPGVGQPQHF. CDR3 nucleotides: TGTGCCAGCACCCTAGACCCGGGGGTGGGTCAGCCCCAGCATTTT.

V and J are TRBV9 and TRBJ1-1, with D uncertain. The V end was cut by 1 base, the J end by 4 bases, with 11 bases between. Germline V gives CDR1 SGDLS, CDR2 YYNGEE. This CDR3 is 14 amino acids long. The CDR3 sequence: CASSVTGSATEAFF. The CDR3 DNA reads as TGTGCCAGCAGCGTAACGGGGTCGGCCACTGAAGCTTTCTTT. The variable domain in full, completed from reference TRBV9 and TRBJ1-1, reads DSGVTQTPKHLITATGQRVTLRCSPRSGDLSVYWYQQSLDQGLQFLIQYYNGEERAKGNILERFSAQQFPDLHSELNLSSLELGDSALYFCASSVTGSATEAFFGQGTRLTVV.